A single sample gave rise to the 25 T cell receptor beta chains below, sequenced in a study of T-cell reconstitution after alpha-beta-depleted transplantation in children. Unique molecular identifiers were used in preparing the TCRbeta library. TCRdb recomputed calls from the PCR reads with MiXCR, one row per CDR3 protein. The repertoire has around 400,000 distinct CDR3 sequences, around 9.9% of them found once; the top ten carry nearly 5.5%. The sequences come from PBMCs from the stem cell graft donor, collected from the stem cell graft. The receptor set was obtained from a human donor who donated a stem cell graft to a child with acute myeloid leukemia.

CDR3 in DNA: TGCAGTGCTAGAGATACCCCGAACACCGGGGAGCTGTTTTTT. Encoded protein: CSARDTPNTGELFF. This chain connects TRBV20-1 to TRBJ2-2; no firm D call. The CDR3 spans 14 residues. V lost 0 bases to trimming and J lost 0 bases, with 5 bases between them. Germline lookup yields CDR1 DFQATT and CDR2 SNEGSKA (reference sequence).

The V call is TRBV20-1, the J call TRBJ2-1; 12 nucleotides agree with TRBD1. V shed 3 bases and J 8 bases; nucleotides not matched to a gene: 8. The CDR3 extends over 15 amino acids. Germline lookup yields CDR1 DFQATT and CDR2 SNEGSKA (reference sequence). The CDR3 nucleotides read TGCAGTGCTAGTGGGGGACAGGGGGCGGTGGATGAGCAGTTCTTC. Its protein product is CSASGGQGAVDEQFF.

The table lists this clonotype with a few counts. Here the CDR3 reads CASSLGVQGSSLRSPLHF. The CDR3 DNA sequence: TGTGCCAGCAGCTTGGGCGTGCAGGGTTCCTCGCTTAGATCACCCCTCCACTTT. The V call is TRBV5-6, the J call TRBJ1-6; tentative D call: TRBD1 (5 bases). The CDR3 is 18 residues long. Trimming left V 0 bases short and J 10 bases short, with 23 bases between. Germline loops: CDR1 SGHDT, CDR2 YYEEEE.

The chain couples TRBV19 to TRBJ2-6, with 8 nucleotides matching TRBD1. The CDR3 contains 18 residues. J was trimmed by 0 bases and V by 7 bases; bases with no gene match: 11. Germline CDR1 is LNHDA and CDR2 is SQIVND (reference sequence). DNA for the CDR3: TGTGCCAGTACCACAGGGGGTACTTCATACTCTGGGGCCAACGTCCTGACTTTC. It is translated as CASTTGGTSYSGANVLTF.

This clonotype was detected only a few times. V gene TRBV30 combines with J gene TRBJ2-7, with TRBD2 matching 7 bases. CDR1 and CDR2 (germline): GTSNPN, SVGIG (reference sequence). The junction had 4 bases not matched to a gene; V was cut back by 4 bases and J by 4 bases. The CDR3 spans 12 residues. DNA of the CDR3: TGTGCCTGGACCGCCGGGGGGTACGAGCAGTACTTC. Encoded protein: CAWTAGGYEQYF.

This clonotype was detected many times. The J gene is TRBJ1-5, the V gene TRBV25-1; 7 positions agree with TRBD1. With 2 bases clipped from V and 1 base from J, the junction kept 2 bases outside the gene matches. Germline-derived CDR1 and CDR2 are MGHDK and SYGVNS. The CDR3 is made up of 15 amino acids. CDR3 sequence (DNA): TGTGCCAGCAGTGAAGCAGGGGGAAGCAATCAGCCCCAGCATTTT. Translated: CASSEAGGSNQPQHF.

This clonotype was recorded a few times. This chain links TRBV5-6 with TRBJ2-7, with a weak D call TRBD1 (6 bases). The CDR3 length is 14 residues. The V gene's germline CDR1 is SGHDT and CDR2 YYEEEE. V lost 2 bases and J 6 bases, leaving 15 bases between the germline ends. The DNA of the CDR3 is TGTGCCAGCAGCTTTTCAGGGGCAGGGGTCGAGCAGTACTTC. Translating gives CASSFSGAGVEQYF.

This clonotype was found many times. This chain links TRBV28 with TRBJ1-5, with TRBD1 as a possible D gene (5 bases). V lost 3 bases and J 5 bases, leaving 11 bases between the germline ends. Germline V CDR1 and CDR2: MDHEN, SYDVKM. This CDR3 has 14 residues. This CDR3 reads CASSFLVGDQPQHF. The DNA of the CDR3 is TGTGCCAGCAGTTTTCTTGTGGGGGATCAGCCCCAGCATTTT.

The V and J genes are TRBV29-1 and TRBJ2-2; TRBD1 matches 12 bases. The CDR3 extends over 16 amino acids. The ends lost 6 bases at V and 0 bases at J; junction bases unmatched: 5. Germline CDR1 is SQVTM and CDR2 is ANQGSEA. CDR3 residues: CSVAGQGASNTGELFF. CDR3 DNA: TGCAGCGTGGCGGGACAGGGGGCGTCGAACACCGGGGAGCTGTTTTTT.

The gene calls are TRBV4-1 and TRBJ2-1, with D possibly matching TRBD1 (5 bases). Trimming shortened V by 0 bases and J by 4 bases, and 10 bases separated the two germline ends. The length of the CDR3 is 15 residues. Germline V gene sequence: CDR1 MGHRA, CDR2 YSYEKL. DNA for the CDR3: TGCGCCAGCAGCCAAGACAGGGTCCAGTACAATGAGCAGTTCTTC. It specifies CASSQDRVQYNEQFF.

This clonotype was detected a few times. V and J are TRBV5-1 and TRBJ1-2, with unresolved D. The V gene's germline CDR1 is SGHRS and CDR2 YFSETQ. V was pared by 3 bases and J by 5 bases, with 11 bases between. This CDR3 is built from 13 residues. This chain's CDR3 is CASSSISGYGYTF. The CDR3 DNA reads TGCGCCAGCAGCTCAATATCGGGGTATGGCTACACCTTC. Variable domain in full (rest from reference TRBV5-1 and TRBJ1-2): KAGVTQTPRYLIKTRGQQVTLSCSPISGHRSVSWYQQTPGQGLQFLFEYFSETQRNKGNFPGRFSGRQFSNSRSEMNVSTLELGDSALYLCASSSISGYGYTFGSGTRLTVV.

V usage is TRBV7-2 and J usage is TRBJ2-3; 12 positions match TRBD2. With 5 bases clipped from V and 7 bases from J, the junction kept 4 bases outside the gene matches. The CDR3 totals 14 residues. Germline V CDR1 and CDR2: SGHTA, FQGNSA. Here the CDR3 reads CASSQTSGGYTQYF. The CDR3 coding sequence is TGTGCCAGCAGCCAGACTAGCGGGGGATATACGCAGTATTTT.

This clonotype was picked up a small number of times. The chain combines TRBV5-4 with TRBJ2-1; TRBD2 matches 15 bases. The junction had 8 bases not matched to a gene; V was cut back by 3 bases and J by 4 bases. Germline CDR1 reads SGHNT; CDR2 reads YYREEE (reference sequence). CDR3 length: 18 amino acids. CDR3 region: CASSYGLAGGVGYNEQFF. The CDR3 coding sequence is TGTGCCAGCAGCTACGGACTAGCGGGGGGGGTAGGTTACAATGAGCAGTTCTTC.

In DNA, the CDR3 is TGCGCCAGCAGTCAGGGGGCGGTCACAGATACGCAGTATTTT. Protein product: CASSQGAVTDTQYF. The V and J genes are TRBV5-1 and TRBJ2-3, with 8 bases identical to TRBD1. This CDR3 contains 14 residues. The trim removed 5 bases at V and 2 bases at J, leaving 4 bases unmatched. CDR1 and CDR2 from the germline V gene are SGHRS and YFSETQ.

The chain joins TRBV6-5 to TRBJ2-7; 9 nucleotides match TRBD2. V shed 0 bases and J 5 bases; nucleotides not matched to a gene: 8. The germline V gene has CDR1 MNHEY and CDR2 SVGAGI. CDR3 length equals 16 residues. This CDR3 is CASSYSLAGRLNEQYV. The CDR3 DNA reads TGTGCCAGCAGTTACTCGCTAGCGGGGAGGTTGAACGAGCAGTACGTC.

This clonotype was detected only a few times. The rearrangement joins TRBV3-1 to TRBJ1-5; D ambiguous. Germline loops: CDR1 LGHDT, CDR2 YNNKEL (reference sequence). Trimming pared 1 base from V and 2 bases from J, leaving 9 bases between. The CDR3 covers 15 residues. The CDR3 loop reads CASSQAWGGNQPQHF. CDR3 nucleotides: TGTGCCAGCAGCCAAGCCTGGGGAGGCAATCAGCCCCAGCATTTT. Filled out from reference TRBV3-1 and TRBJ1-5, the complete variable domain reads DTAVSQTPKYLVTQMGNDKSIKCEQNLGHDTMYWYKQDSKKFLKIMFSYNNKELIINETVPNRFSPKSPDKAHLNLHINSLELGDSAVYFCASSQAWGGNQPQHFGDGTRLSIL.

This clonotype came up many times. The rearrangement links TRBV27 to TRBJ2-2; perhaps TRBD2 as D (6 bases). V shed 10 bases and J shed 0 bases, with 12 bases lying between them. This CDR3 has 14 residues. Germline CDR1 and CDR2: MNHEY and SMNVEV (reference sequence). The CDR3: CATRDFSNTGELFF. The CDR3 DNA is TGTGCCACACGGGACTTCTCGAACACCGGGGAGCTGTTTTTT.

The chain carries TRBV6-5 and TRBJ1-1; no firm D call. The germline gives CDR1 MNHEY, CDR2 SVGAGI. The CDR3 runs to 14 residues. Trimming stripped 2 bases from V and 3 bases from J, with 10 bases between. For the CDR3, the DNA is TGTGCCAGCAGTTACCGGGCCTGGGACACTGAAGCTTTCTTT. The encoded protein is CASSYRAWDTEAFF.

This clonotype was recorded many times. The chain links TRBV19 to TRBJ1-6; D possibly corresponds to TRBD1 (5 bases). This CDR3 is 15 amino acids long. Germline V gene lookup returns CDR1 LNHDA and CDR2 SQIVND (reference sequence). V gave up 5 bases and J gave up 7 bases, with 15 bases separating them. The CDR3 nucleotides read TGTGCCAGTAGTGGCAGTGCAGGGAGCAATTCACCCCTCCACTTT. Its protein is CASSGSAGSNSPLHF.

This clonotype was detected a few times. J is TRBJ2-5 and V is TRBV19; a possible D gene is TRBD2 (6 bases). This CDR3 is built from 12 residues. Per germline, CDR1 LNHDA and CDR2 SQIVND (reference sequence). The V and J ends lost 3 bases and 7 bases respectively, with 9 bases between them. The DNA of the CDR3 is TGTGCCAGTAGTATTGGGGGGTCGACCCAGTACTTC. This translates into CASSIGGSTQYF.

V usage is TRBV20-1 and J usage is TRBJ1-2; 7 bases fit TRBD1. The trim removed 3 bases at V and 8 bases at J, leaving 12 bases unmatched. There are 14 residues in the CDR3. Germline-derived CDR1 and CDR2 are DFQATT and SNEGSKA (reference sequence). The CDR3 DNA sequence: TGCAGTGCTAGCGGCCGACAGGGTGAATCCGGCTACACCTTC. This codes for CSASGRQGESGYTF.

This clonotype showed up just a few times. This chain links TRBV25-1 with TRBJ2-1; 9 bases fit TRBD2. The CDR3 consists of 14 residues. Germline V lookup: CDR1 MGHDK, CDR2 SYGVNS. V lost 4 bases to trimming and J lost 6 bases; unmatched junction nucleotides: 4. CDR3 bases: TGTGCCAGCAGTGTAGCGGGAGATGGCAATGAGCAGTTCTTC. As protein: CASSVAGDGNEQFF.

This clonotype was detected ten times or more. The rearrangement links TRBV29-1 to TRBJ2-2; D may be TRBD1 (6 bases). Trimming took 6 bases from V and 3 from J, leaving 14 bases between them. The CDR3 is 14 residues long. Looked up from germline, CDR1 is SQVTM and CDR2 is ANQGSEA. The CDR3 here is CSVARDTHTGELFF. As DNA, the CDR3 is TGCAGCGTCGCTCGGGACACCCACACCGGGGAGCTGTTTTTT.

Only a few counts were recorded for this clonotype. The chain combines TRBV13 with TRBJ2-1, with TRBD2 identical over 15 bases. The CDR3 consists of 15 residues. V dropped 6 bases and J dropped 8; count of bases not matched to a gene: 5. From germline, CDR1 is PRHDT and CDR2 FYEKMQ (reference sequence). The CDR3 bases are TGTGCCAGCAGAGAAGGACTAGCGGGGGGGGATGAGCAGTTCTTC. Protein product: CASREGLAGGDEQFF.

CDR3 sequence reads: CATSGAEYGLGELFF. The CDR3 region has the DNA TGTGCCACCAGCGGGGCGGAATACGGACTCGGGGAGCTGTTTTTT. The chain is built from TRBV15 and TRBJ2-2, with D perhaps TRBD1 or TRBD2 (5 bases each). Germline V lookup: CDR1 LNHNV, CDR2 YYDKDF (reference sequence). Trimming shortened V by 5 bases and J by 7 bases, and 17 bases separated the two germline ends. The CDR3 has 15 amino acids.